Following are 32 T cell receptor beta chains from one sample sequenced in a study of blood T cell repertoires in COVID-19. Sequencing was performed with immunoSEQ multiplex PCR; in TCRdb, only in-frame clones are kept and a portion is missing. This table holds about 120,000 clones, about 74% found once. Sequenced: peripheral blood. Every receptor here comes from a human donor in a cohort sampled during active COVID-19.

Concerning this clone: An end of the junction differs from the germline gene, which may be a read error. The chain employs TRBV2 and TRBJ1-6; 7 bases agree with TRBD1. CDR1 is SNHLY, CDR2 FYNNEI, per germline. CDR3 length equals 14 residues. The CDR3 loop reads CAGQAPSNNSPLHF. DNA of the CDR3: TGTGCCGGACAGGCCCCCTCCAATAATTCACCCCTCCACTTT.

The rearrangement joins TRBV3-1 (or the pseudogene TRBV3-2) to TRBJ2-7; D remains unclear. CDR3 length: 12 amino acids. In germline, CDR1 is LGHDT, CDR2 YNNKEL (reference sequence). The V end was cut by 4 bases, the J end by 6 bases, with 10 bases between. Here the CDR3 reads CASSPSEAEQYF. The CDR3 DNA reads as TGTGCCAGCAGCCCCTCTGAGGCCGAGCAGTACTTC.

The chain recombines TRBV7-8 with TRBJ2-7; D may be TRBD1 (6 bases). The length of the CDR3 is 13 residues. Per the germline V gene, CDR1 is SGHVS and CDR2 is FQNEAQ. With 1 base removed from V and 6 bases from J, the gap between germline ends came to 10 bases. CDR3 loop: CASSLDRAVEQYF. The CDR3 coding sequence is TGTGCCAGCAGCTTAGACAGGGCGGTCGAGCAGTACTTC. Filled out from reference TRBV7-8 and TRBJ2-7, the complete variable domain reads GAGVSQSPRYKVAKRGQDVALRCDPISGHVSLFWYQQALGQGPEFLTYFQNEAQLDKSGLPSDRFFAERPEGSVSTLKIQRTQQEDSAVYLCASSLDRAVEQYFGPGTRLTVT.

The chain combines TRBV4-1 with TRBJ1-1; TRBD1 aligns across 10 bases. The ends lost 3 bases at V and 5 bases at J; junction bases unmatched: 9. Looked up from germline, CDR1 is MGHRA and CDR2 is YSYEKL. The CDR3 covers 16 residues. The CDR3, as DNA: TGCGCCAGCAGCCATGGGGCTGGGACAGGGGTGACTGAAGCTTTCTTT. This codes for CASSHGAGTGVTEAFF.

This chain links TRBV7-2 with TRBJ2-7; 9 nucleotides line up with TRBD2. Unmatched junction bases numbered 8, after V lost 7 bases and J lost 1 base. The CDR3 contains 15 residues. Per the germline V gene, CDR1 is SGHTA and CDR2 is FQGNSA. The CDR3 sequence: CASNQFSGSSYEQYF. CDR3 nucleotide sequence: TGTGCCAGCAACCAATTTAGCGGGAGTTCCTACGAGCAGTACTTC.

This sequence joins TRBV20-1 and TRBJ2-7; 7 positions agree with TRBD1. The CDR3 runs 15 residues. The J segment lost 3 bases and the V segment lost 3 bases, leaving 11 bases of the junction unmatched. The V gene's germline CDR1 is DFQATT and CDR2 SNEGSKA (reference sequence). CDR3 nucleotides: TGCAGTGCTAGTTCCCGGGACAGATCATTCTACGAGCAGTACTTC. It translates to CSASSRDRSFYEQYF.

The chain carries TRBV5-1 and TRBJ2-5; possibly TRBD1 for D (5 bases). Germline CDR1 is SGHRS and CDR2 is YFSETQ. Trimming shortened V by 0 bases and J by 5 bases, and 14 bases separated the two germline ends. The CDR3 runs 15 residues. CDR3 in amino acids: CASSLDRLPRETQYF. The CDR3 region has the DNA TGCGCCAGCAGCTTGGACAGGTTACCCCGGGAGACCCAGTACTTC.

The V and J genes are TRBV6-5 and TRBJ2-7, with a tentative D call TRBD2 (6 bases). CDR3 length: 14 residues. Trimming left V 6 bases short and J 6 bases short, with 18 bases between. Germline CDR1 is MNHEY and CDR2 is SVGAGI. The CDR3 nucleotides read TGTGCCAGCAGGGCGGGACTTTCGGTTATCGAGCAGTACTTC. Its protein product is CASRAGLSVIEQYF.

The chain is built from TRBV5-6 and TRBJ1-1; 9 bases match TRBD1. The CDR3 is 14 amino acids. Germline V gives CDR1 SGHDT, CDR2 YYEEEE. After removal of 0 bases from V and 4 bases from J, the junction contained 1 base not matched to a gene. CDR3 bases: TGTGCCAGCAGCTTGGGGGACAGGGCCACTGAAGCTTTCTTT. Its protein product is CASSLGDRATEAFF.

The rearrangement links TRBV19 to TRBJ1-6; no firm D call. Trimming took 1 base from V and 8 from J, leaving 6 bases between them. Germline V gene data show CDR1 as LNHDA and CDR2 as SQIVND (reference sequence). This CDR3 comprises 13 residues. CDR3 residues: CASSIGGDSPLHF. In DNA form, the CDR3 reads TGTGCCAGTAGTATAGGGGGAGATTCACCCCTCCACTTT.

This chain joins TRBV5-4 and TRBJ2-5, with D possibly being TRBD2 (5 bases). Germline assignment: CDR1 SGHNT and CDR2 YYREEE (reference sequence). Trimming took off 4 bases at V and 1 base at J, with 14 bases between the two ends. This CDR3 has 15 residues. The CDR3 loop is CASSPGFRSQETQYF. DNA of the CDR3: TGTGCCAGCAGCCCGGGGTTCAGAAGCCAAGAGACCCAGTACTTC. Complete variable domain (other parts from reference TRBV5-4 and TRBJ2-5): ETGVTQSPTHLIKTRGQQVTLRCSSQSGHNTVSWYQQALGQGPQFIFQYYREEENGRGNFPPRFSGLQFPNYSSELNVNALELDDSALYLCASSPGFRSQETQYFGPGTRLLVL.

This chain links TRBV11-3 with TRBJ2-3; 8 bases match TRBD2. The CDR3 consists of 16 residues. Per the germline V gene, CDR1 is SGHNT and CDR2 is YENEEA. The trim removed 5 bases at V and 1 base at J, leaving 8 bases unmatched. The CDR3 DNA reads TGTGCCAGCAGCCTACGAGTTAGCGGGGGCACAGATACGCAGTATTTT. Its protein is CASSLRVSGGTDTQYF.

J is TRBJ1-1 and V is TRBV27; no definite D call. Per germline, CDR1 MNHEY and CDR2 SMNVEV (reference sequence). The germline V and J ends were trimmed by 1 base and 0 bases, with 12 bases remaining between them. The CDR3 totals 16 residues. The CDR3 DNA is TGTGCCAGCAGTTTATTTCCGAAGGAGTTGAACACTGAAGCTTTCTTT. Translation gives CASSLFPKELNTEAFF.

This CDR3 is CATGQGYGYTF. The CDR3, as DNA: TGTGCCACGGGACAGGGCTATGGCTACACCTTC. The genes are TRBV10-3 and TRBJ1-2; 9 nucleotides align to TRBD1. The CDR3 is 11 amino acids. The V gene's germline CDR1 is ENHRY and CDR2 SYGVKD. The trim removed 10 bases at V and 4 bases at J, leaving 1 base unmatched.

The rearrangement uses TRBV3-1 (or the pseudogene TRBV3-2) and TRBJ2-6; no clear D. The CDR3 runs to 15 residues. Between the trimmed V and J ends, which lost 5 bases and 5 bases, there was a span of 13 bases. Per the germline V gene, CDR1 is LGHDT and CDR2 is YNNKEL (reference sequence). CDR3 in DNA: TGTGCCAGCAGCTCCTCTCCTGTCTGGGCCAACGTCCTGACTTTC. Its protein product is CASSSSPVWANVLTF.

A few counts support this clone. The rearrangement uses TRBV28 and TRBJ1-2; 7 nucleotides agree with TRBD1. Trimming at V came to 5 bases and at J to 7 bases, leaving 7 bases not matched to a gene. The CDR3 is 13 amino acids. Per the germline V gene, CDR1 is MDHEN and CDR2 is SYDVKM. CDR3 in amino acids: CASSSGAGGGYTF. DNA of the CDR3: TGTGCCAGCAGTAGTGGGGCAGGGGGTGGCTACACCTTC.

This chain joins TRBV5-1 and TRBJ1-1; 9 bases are shared with TRBD1. V trimming: 1 base; J trimming: 4 bases; junction bases outside the gene matches: 11. This CDR3 spans 17 amino acids. CDR1 and CDR2 from the germline V gene are SGHRS and YFSETQ. The CDR3 nucleotides read TGCGCCAGCAGCTTGAAGGGGACAGGGTCCGTTACCACTGAAGCTTTCTTT. Amino acid sequence: CASSLKGTGSVTTEAFF.

The rearrangement joins TRBV29-1 to TRBJ2-1; TRBD2 aligns across 12 bases. V lost 5 bases to trimming and J lost 3 bases; unmatched junction nucleotides: 2. CDR3 length: 14 amino acids. The germline V gene encodes CDR1 SQVTM and CDR2 ANQGSEA. The CDR3, as DNA: TGCAGCGTTAGGACTAGCGGGGTCTACAATGAGCAGTTCTTC. Translating gives CSVRTSGVYNEQFF.

This clone showed up just a few times. This chain joins TRBV10-3 and TRBJ2-7; TRBD1 matches 10 bases. Germline V gene sequence: CDR1 ENHRY, CDR2 SYGVKD. The CDR3 loop spans 13 amino acids. Trimming cost V 10 bases and J 4 bases; bases outside gene matches: 7. CDR3 in DNA: TGTGCCAGCGAGACAGGGGGCGGGTACGAGCAGTACTTC. Encoded protein: CASETGGGYEQYF.

This chain links TRBV6-5 with TRBJ1-2, with 9 bases lining up with TRBD1. Germline V gives CDR1 MNHEY, CDR2 SVGAGI. This CDR3 has 13 residues. Losses at the gene ends were 6 bases for V and 3 bases for J; bases not matched to a gene: 2. This CDR3 reads CASRQGAYYGYTF. In nucleotides, the CDR3 is TGTGCCAGCAGACAGGGGGCCTACTATGGCTACACCTTC.

The chain combines TRBV28 with TRBJ2-7; D is perhaps TRBD2 (7 bases). V was trimmed by 6 bases and J by 6 bases, leaving 15 bases between them. The CDR3 sequence is 13 residues long. The V gene's germline CDR1 is MDHEN and CDR2 SYDVKM. CDR3 region: CASSPNREGEQYF. In DNA form, the CDR3 reads TGTGCCAGCAGCCCAAACAGGGAGGGCGAGCAGTACTTC.

The rearrangement joins TRBV7-9 to TRBJ1-2; 11 positions match TRBD1. The junction had 4 bases not matched to a gene; V was cut back by 3 bases and J by 4 bases. From germline, CDR1 is SEHNR and CDR2 FQNEAQ (reference sequence). The CDR3 runs 15 residues. The DNA for the CDR3 is TGTGCCAGCAGCTTTGGGACAGGGGGTCTCTATGGCTACACCTTC. This codes for CASSFGTGGLYGYTF.

This sequence joins TRBV3-1 (or the pseudogene TRBV3-2) and TRBJ1-1, with TRBD1 identical over 7 bases. This CDR3 is built from 13 residues. Trimming cost V 1 base and J 4 bases; bases outside gene matches: 0. Germline V gene data show CDR1 as LGHDT and CDR2 as YNNKEL (reference sequence). The CDR3 is CASSQGTGTEAFF. DNA of the CDR3: TGTGCCAGCAGCCAAGGGACAGGCACTGAAGCTTTCTTT.

The gene calls are TRBV10-3 and TRBJ1-6; TRBD1 agrees at 8 bases. The CDR3 is 18 residues long. CDR1 and CDR2 from the germline V gene are ENHRY and SYGVKD. The trim removed 0 bases at V and 7 bases at J, leaving 11 bases unmatched. The CDR3 coding sequence is TGTGCCATCAGTGAGTCGAGTTGGTCTGGGACAGGAAATTCACCCCTCCACTTT. Translation: CAISESSWSGTGNSPLHF.

The chain uses TRBV7-6 and TRBJ1-4; TRBD1 matches at 7 bases. Germline V lookup: CDR1 SGHVS, CDR2 FNYEAQ. The CDR3 consists of 15 residues. The junction had 12 bases not matched to a gene; V was cut back by 8 bases and J by 6 bases. The CDR3 reads CASRGGDSEDEKLFF. CDR3 nucleotide sequence: TGTGCCAGCCGAGGGGGCGACTCGGAGGATGAAAAACTGTTTTTT.

The rearrangement links TRBV6-6 to TRBJ2-5, with no clear D. V was shortened by 4 bases and J by 2 bases, with 5 bases between the two germline ends. CDR3 length: 12 amino acids. The germline V gene has CDR1 MNHNY and CDR2 SVGAGI (reference sequence). The CDR3 region has the DNA TGTGCCAGCAGTTTACAGCAAGAGACCCAGTACTTC. Residues: CASSLQQETQYF.

This chain uses TRBV28 with TRBJ2-7, with 7 bases identical to TRBD1. V was clipped by 9 bases and J by 1 base; unmatched bases: 6. The CDR3 covers 13 residues. CDR1 and CDR2 from the germline V gene are MDHEN and SYDVKM. CDR3 sequence (DNA): TGTGCCAGTGGACAGGCTTCATCCTACGAGCAGTACTTC. Translated: CASGQASSYEQYF.

V is TRBV2 and J is TRBJ1-5; TRBD1 matches at 10 bases. The CDR3 sequence is 15 residues long. With 4 bases clipped from V and 6 bases from J, the junction kept 6 bases outside the gene matches. CDR1 and CDR2 (germline): SNHLY, FYNNEI. CDR3 bases: TGTGCCAGCAGTGTTGGACAGGGGGGTACTCAGCCCCAGCATTTT. Amino acids: CASSVGQGGTQPQHF. Supplemented by reference TRBV2 and TRBJ1-5, the full variable domain reads EPEVTQTPSHQVTQMGQEVILRCVPISNHLYFYWYRQILGQKVEFLVSFYNNEISEKSEIFDDQFSVERPDGSNFTLKIRSTKLEDSAMYFCASSVGQGGTQPQHFGDGTRLSIL.

This chain connects TRBV11-3 to TRBJ1-2; 7 bases map to TRBD1. The germline V gene has CDR1 SGHNT and CDR2 YENEEA. Trimming removed 6 bases from V and 3 bases from J; junction bases left unmatched: 10. The CDR3 spans 15 residues. The chain's CDR3 is CASSSNRGIDYGYTF. CDR3 DNA: TGTGCCAGCAGTTCTAACAGGGGAATTGACTATGGCTACACCTTC.

The rearrangement joins TRBV7-9 to TRBJ2-5, with TRBD1 matching 10 bases. The CDR3 runs to 15 residues. V lost 3 bases to trimming and J lost 5 bases; unmatched junction nucleotides: 6. The germline CDR1 and CDR2 sequences are SEHNR and FQNEAQ (reference sequence). The CDR3 DNA follows: TGTGCCAGCAGCTTGGGGACAGGGGATTTCGAGACCCAGTACTTC. This codes for CASSLGTGDFETQYF. Complete variable domain (other parts from reference TRBV7-9 and TRBJ2-5): DTGVSQNPRHKITKRGQNVTFRCDPISEHNRLYWYRQTLGQGPEFLTYFQNEAQLEKSRLLSDRFSAERPKGSFSTLEIQRTEQGDSAMYLCASSLGTGDFETQYFGPGTRLLVL.

The chain is built from TRBV25-1 and TRBJ2-1, with D unresolved. The V and J ends lost 5 bases and 0 bases respectively, with 11 bases between them. This CDR3 is built from 15 residues. Per the germline V gene, CDR1 is MGHDK and CDR2 is SYGVNS. CDR3 nucleotides: TGTGCCAGCAGTCCAGGCGTCAGCTCCTACAATGAGCAGTTCTTC. Protein product: CASSPGVSSYNEQFF.

As to this clone: The junction departs from the called germline gene at one end, perhaps through a read error. CDR3 loop: CASNDSAGGRTEAFF. The DNA of the CDR3 is TGTGCCAGCAATGACTCAGCGGGGGGTCGGACTGAAGCTTTCTTT. J is TRBJ1-1 and V is TRBV6-4; a weak D match, TRBD1 (5 bases). Germline CDR1 MRHNA, CDR2 SNTAGT. This CDR3 is built from 15 residues.